The 6 T cell receptor beta chains reported below all come from one sample, sequenced in a study of cytomegalovirus exposure and HLA in healthy donors. Primers: 60 Vbeta forward and 13 Jbeta reverse. The method was immunoSEQ multiplex PCR; TCRdb's version includes in-frame clones alone and lacks a portion of them. Found here are some 170,000 clones, about 80% of them singletons; the top ten hold roughly 1%. The sequenced material came from PBMCs. The receptors derive from a woman in her forties in good health and CMV-seronegative.

This sequence joins TRBV2 and TRBJ2-1; 12 bases agree with TRBD2. J gave up 9 bases and V 4 bases, and 4 bases lay outside the gene matches. Germline values: CDR1 SNHLY, CDR2 FYNNEI. This CDR3 has 14 amino acids. CDR3 sequence reads: CASSGASGRGEQFF. The CDR3 DNA follows: TGTGCCAGCAGTGGGGCTAGCGGGAGGGGTGAGCAGTTCTTC.

Notes on this clone: One end of the junction varies from germline; a read error may be responsible. V gene TRBV7-7 combines with J gene TRBJ2-7; 9 bases are a match to TRBD1. This CDR3 has 15 residues. Germline-derived CDR1 and CDR2 are SSHAT and FNYEAQ (reference sequence). CDR3 sequence reads: CASSLGTGSSYEQYF. Here the CDR3 DNA reads TGTGCTAGCAGCTTAGGGACAGGGAGCTCCTACGAGCAGTACTTC.

The chain joins TRBV6-5 to TRBJ1-1; D unclear. The V end lost 2 bases, the J end lost 1 base, and 2 bases lay between the germline ends. The V gene's germline CDR1 is MNHEY and CDR2 SVGAGI. This CDR3 region has 12 residues. DNA for the CDR3: TGTGCCAGCAGTTACCGGAACACTGAAGCTTTCTTT. It specifies CASSYRNTEAFF.

This clone has just one count. CDR3 DNA sequence: TGCAGCGCCGGACAGGGAAGCAATGAGCAGTTCTTC. This encodes CSAGQGSNEQFF. The chain combines TRBV29-1 with TRBJ2-1; 8 positions match TRBD1. This CDR3 comprises 12 residues. CDR1 and CDR2 from the germline V gene are SQVTM and ANQGSEA. V trimming: 7 bases; J trimming: 6 bases; junction bases outside the gene matches: 5.

The chain joins TRBV27 to TRBJ2-6; tentatively, D is TRBD1 (5 bases). The CDR3 is 16 residues long. Between the trimmed V and J ends, which lost 2 bases and 2 bases, there was a span of 10 bases. CDR1 is MNHEY, CDR2 SMNVEV, per germline (reference sequence). The CDR3 bases are TGTGCCAGCAGTTTAGTACAGGCCACTGGGGCCAACGTCCTGACTTTC. Protein: CASSLVQATGANVLTF. Full variable domain (rest looked up from reference TRBV27 and TRBJ2-6): EAQVTQNPRYLITVTGKKLTVTCSQNMNHEYMSWYRQDPGLGLRQIYYSMNVEVTDKGDVPEGYKVSRKEKRNFPLILESPSPNQTSLYFCASSLVQATGANVLTFGAGSRLTVL.

This clone was found a few times. The V and J genes are TRBV18 and TRBJ1-2, with 8 bases that match TRBD1. V lost 5 bases, J lost 3 bases, and 5 bases stayed unmatched. The germline V gene has CDR1 KGHSH and CDR2 LQKENI. The CDR3 contains 14 residues. Here the CDR3 DNA reads TGTGCCAGCTCATCGACAGGGGCGGACTATGGCTACACCTTC. It codes for CASSSTGADYGYTF.